Presented here are 10 T cell receptor beta chains from one specimen sequenced in a study of CD8 T cells in Susac syndrome (dated by TCRdb to the late 2010s). Receptors were amplified or captured by the immunoSEQ multiplex PCR assay. RNA was extracted with the RNeasy kit and about 0.5 to 1 ug was reverse transcribed using random hexamers. In-frame beta chains were kept once TCRdb had trimmed the public reads at Q25 with fastp and called clones with MiXCR. Rows matching on CDR3 protein sequence are summarized as one entry with the most common DNA and genes. Within this sample are approximately 190,000 distinct CDR3 sequences, with approximately 95% of them counted one time only. Of the sample, approximately 0.1% falls within the top ten clones. Sequencing was done on a sample of CD4+ T cells from PBMCs. All receptors come from a human donor with Susac syndrome.

This rearrangement joins TRBV24-1 to TRBJ2-7, with a weak D call TRBD1 (6 bases). The CDR3 sequence is 13 residues long. CDR1 and CDR2 (germline): KGHDR, SFDVKD. V lost 7 bases to trimming and J lost 7 bases, with 16 bases between them. The CDR3 DNA sequence: TGTGCCACCAGGGATGGGGGACATAGGGAGCAGTACTTC. Amino acid sequence: CATRDGGHREQYF.

This clonotype was seen a single time. This rearrangement joins TRBV6-5 to TRBJ2-5; D not certain. This CDR3 is built from 11 residues. Germline V gene sequence: CDR1 MNHEY, CDR2 SVGAGI. The ends were cut back, 9 bases at V and 7 bases at J, with 12 bases in the middle. Here the CDR3 reads CASTKILTQYF. CDR3 DNA sequence: TGTGCCAGTACGAAGATTTTGACCCAGTACTTC.

The chain uses TRBV28 and TRBJ1-2; D perhaps matches TRBD1 (5 bases). Germline V gene lookup returns CDR1 MDHEN and CDR2 SYDVKM. The V end was cut by 3 bases, the J end by 4 bases, with 18 bases between. This CDR3 spans 16 amino acids. The CDR3 here is CASSFLGRAEAYGYTF. The CDR3 DNA is TGTGCCAGCAGTTTCTTGGGCAGGGCGGAGGCCTATGGCTACACCTTC.

J is TRBJ2-7 and V is TRBV7-2, with D perhaps TRBD1 (6 bases). The germline gives CDR1 SGHTA, CDR2 FQGNSA. This CDR3 spans 15 amino acids. V gave up 3 bases and J gave up 2 bases, with 14 bases separating them. The CDR3 DNA reads as TGTGCCAGCAGCTTCGGCAGGGGTGGAACCTACGAGCAGTACTTC. Protein product: CASSFGRGGTYEQYF.

V is TRBV11-2 and J is TRBJ2-7; 8 bases are a match to TRBD1. Germline V gives CDR1 SGHAT, CDR2 FQNNGV. The trim removed 1 base at V and 6 bases at J, leaving 8 bases unmatched. The CDR3 is made up of 15 amino acids. The CDR3 sequence: CASSLGRATGGEQYF. In nucleotides, the CDR3 is TGTGCCAGCAGCTTAGGCAGGGCCACAGGGGGCGAGCAGTACTTC.

V gene TRBV19 combines with J gene TRBJ2-1; the D is unclear. The CDR3 spans 15 residues. The V gene lost 8 bases and the J gene lost 6 bases, with 20 bases spanning the gap. In germline, CDR1 is LNHDA, CDR2 SQIVND (reference sequence). The CDR3 spells CASSRSREWSNEQFF. The CDR3 DNA reads as TGTGCCAGTTCTAGGTCCCGCGAATGGTCCAATGAGCAGTTCTTC.

V gene TRBV6-1 combines with J gene TRBJ2-1, with D tentatively TRBD1 (6 bases). There are 16 residues in the CDR3. Germline V gene sequence: CDR1 MNHNS, CDR2 SASEGT. V was cut by 5 bases and J by 0 bases, with 14 bases left in between. In DNA form, the CDR3 reads TGTGCCAGCAGTCGCAGGACAGTAACCTCCTACAATGAGCAGTTCTTC. This codes for CASSRRTVTSYNEQFF.

The V gene is TRBV5-1, the J gene TRBJ2-5; D is perhaps TRBD1 or TRBD2 (6 bases each). Per the germline V gene, CDR1 is SGHRS and CDR2 is YFSETQ. V was trimmed by 0 bases and J by 2 bases, leaving 17 bases between them. This CDR3 has 17 amino acids. The CDR3 spells CASSLAGRGASQETQYF. The CDR3 nucleotides are TGCGCCAGCAGCTTGGCCGGTAGGGGGGCTTCGCAAGAGACCCAGTACTTC.

This chain joins TRBV11-2 and TRBJ2-6, with D perhaps matching TRBD1 (5 bases). Trimming stripped 4 bases from V and 0 bases from J, with 10 bases between. The length of the CDR3 is 16 residues. Germline V gene data show CDR1 as SGHAT and CDR2 as FQNNGV. CDR3 nucleotides: TGTGCCAGCAGCTCGGACATGTTCTCTGGGGCCAACGTCCTGACTTTC. Its translation is CASSSDMFSGANVLTF.

V and J are TRBV20-1 and TRBJ2-3, with TRBD2 as a possible D gene (5 bases). Trimming stripped 5 bases from V and 5 bases from J, with 8 bases between. The CDR3 consists of 11 residues. Germline CDR1 and CDR2: DFQATT and SNEGSKA (reference sequence). As DNA, the CDR3 is TGCAGTGCTGCGGACTTAGATACGCAGTATTTT. Protein: CSAADLDTQYF.